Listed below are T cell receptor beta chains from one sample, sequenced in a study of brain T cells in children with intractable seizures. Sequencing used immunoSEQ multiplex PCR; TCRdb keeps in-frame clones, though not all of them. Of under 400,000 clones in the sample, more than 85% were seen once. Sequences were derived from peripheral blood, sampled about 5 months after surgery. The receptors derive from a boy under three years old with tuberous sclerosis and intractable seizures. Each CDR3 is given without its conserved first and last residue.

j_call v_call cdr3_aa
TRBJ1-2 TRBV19 ASSIRVGYGYT
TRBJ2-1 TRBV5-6 ASSLMGQNNEQF
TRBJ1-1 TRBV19 ASTSGGLNTEAF
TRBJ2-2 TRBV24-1 ATKASGRSNTGELF
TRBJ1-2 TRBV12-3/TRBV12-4 ASGTGGRYGYT
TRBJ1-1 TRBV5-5 ASSNLGPYRNTEAF
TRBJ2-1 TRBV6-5 ASSYKGGARDEQF
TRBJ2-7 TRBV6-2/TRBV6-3 ASSYGLQYEQY
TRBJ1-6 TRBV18 ASSPGGPLH
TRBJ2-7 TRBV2 ASSERSYEQY
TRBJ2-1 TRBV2 ASSEATGYNEQF
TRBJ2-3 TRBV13 ASSSGLDTQY
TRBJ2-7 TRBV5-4 ASSLQGTDYEQY
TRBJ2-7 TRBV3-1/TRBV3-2 ASSSLGLGFYEQY
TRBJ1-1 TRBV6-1 ASSGAGGGWITEAF
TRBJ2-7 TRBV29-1 SVVDRASYEQY
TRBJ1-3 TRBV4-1 ASSQDPFSVSSGNTIY
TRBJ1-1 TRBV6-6 ASSPGTHTEAF
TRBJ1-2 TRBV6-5 ASSYGQETNYGYT
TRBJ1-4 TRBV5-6 ASSLTATNEKLF
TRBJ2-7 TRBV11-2 ASSLPHRAYEQY
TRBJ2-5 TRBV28 ASSFLGALQETQY
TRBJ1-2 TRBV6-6 ASSPTLPGTKSYGYT
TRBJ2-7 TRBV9 ASSVETGASYEQY